The 21 T cell receptor beta chains reported below all come from one sample, sequenced in a study of cytomegalovirus exposure and HLA in healthy donors. Primers for the PCR totalled 60 Vbeta and 13 Jbeta. The repertoire was sequenced with immunoSEQ multiplex PCR; TCRdb's copy has only in-frame clones and lacks some. The sample has some 85,000 clones; roughly 80% are singletons. Sequencing input: PBMCs. The origin of the receptors is a man aged 25 to 40 in good health and CMV-seronegative.

The genes are TRBV11-2 and TRBJ2-5; TRBD1 might be the D (5 bases). The J call may be mistaken, given a closer DNA end match to TRBJ2-7. The CDR3 extends over 16 amino acids. CDR1 and CDR2 (germline): SGHAT, FQNNGV. The chain's CDR3 is CASSLEGQGIIYEQYF. The CDR3 bases are TGTGCCAGCAGCTTAGAAGGCCAGGGTATTATCTACGAGCAGTACTTC.

This rearrangement joins TRBV7-9 to TRBJ1-2; D gene ambiguous. Germline V gives CDR1 SEHNR, CDR2 FQNEAQ (reference sequence). V was shortened by 5 bases and J by 6 bases, with 16 bases between the two germline ends. The CDR3 is 14 residues long. CDR3 DNA sequence: TGTGCCAGCAGCGCAATGGAGACGCGTGATGGCTACACCTTC. Amino acids: CASSAMETRDGYTF.

The J gene is TRBJ1-1, the V gene TRBV30, with a tentative D call TRBD1 (6 bases). CDR3 length: 16 amino acids. Trimming took off 0 bases at V and 2 bases at J, with 16 bases between the two ends. Germline loops: CDR1 GTSNPN, CDR2 SVGIG (reference sequence). The CDR3 region is CAWSVLVGAANTEAFF. CDR3 coding DNA: TGTGCCTGGAGTGTACTGGTGGGGGCCGCTAACACTGAAGCTTTCTTT.

CDR3 in amino acids: CASSNYRGGNQPQHF. In nucleotides, the CDR3 is TGTGCCAGCAGCAATTACAGGGGTGGCAATCAGCCCCAGCATTTT. The chain has TRBV28 and TRBJ1-5, with TRBD1 matching 7 bases. CDR1 MDHEN and CDR2 SYDVKM come from the germline V gene. V lost 6 bases and J lost 2; bases outside the gene matches: 7. The CDR3 runs 15 residues.

The rearrangement links TRBV6-1 to TRBJ2-5; TRBD1 aligns across 8 bases. The V gene's germline CDR1 is MNHNS and CDR2 SASEGT. The V and J ends lost 7 bases and 11 bases, in that order; junction bases with no gene match: 12. This CDR3 region has 13 residues. The CDR3 loop is CASNPTGVEEQYF. The CDR3 DNA reads as TGTGCCAGCAATCCGACAGGGGTAGAAGAGCAGTACTTC.

The sample holds one count of this clone. V gene TRBV30 combines with J gene TRBJ1-6; maybe TRBD1 (5 bases). The ends were cut back, 6 bases at V and 6 bases at J, with 21 bases in the middle. The length of the CDR3 is 16 residues. CDR1 GTSNPN and CDR2 SVGIG come from the germline V gene (reference sequence). The CDR3 nucleotides read TGTGCCTGTCGTTTCGGGGGATTACTTCTTAATTCACCCCTCCACTTT. This gives the protein CACRFGGLLLNSPLHF.

V usage is TRBV7-9 and J usage is TRBJ2-1, with 7 nucleotides matching TRBD2. Losses at the gene ends were 0 bases for V and 4 bases for J; bases not matched to a gene: 0. This CDR3 region has 14 residues. Germline loops: CDR1 SEHNR, CDR2 FQNEAQ (reference sequence). CDR3 in DNA: TGTGCCAGCAGCTTAGCGGGAGGGTACAATGAGCAGTTCTTC. Encoded protein: CASSLAGGYNEQFF.

The V and J genes are TRBV28 and TRBJ1-3; D ambiguous. There are 13 residues in the CDR3. V lost 4 bases, J lost 5 bases, and 9 bases lay in between. Germline V gene data show CDR1 as MDHEN and CDR2 as SYDVKM. The CDR3 coding sequence is TGTGCCAGCAGTTGGGAGGGAAGAAACACCATATATTTT. Translated, it gives CASSWEGRNTIYF.

The V and J genes are TRBV19 and TRBJ2-1; 8 bases line up with TRBD2. The CDR3 contains 12 residues. Germline V lookup: CDR1 LNHDA, CDR2 SQIVND (reference sequence). The junction had 0 bases not matched to a gene; V was cut back by 4 bases and J by 7 bases. DNA of the CDR3: TGTGCCAGTAGTACGGGGGGGAATGAGCAGTTCTTC. Encoded protein: CASSTGGNEQFF.

The chain combines TRBV19 with TRBJ1-2; the D gene is possibly TRBD1 (6 bases). Germline assignment: CDR1 LNHDA and CDR2 SQIVND (reference sequence). Trimming left V 8 bases short and J 2 bases short, with 12 bases between. The CDR3 is made up of 13 amino acids. CDR3 protein: CASSGTQNYGYTF. The CDR3 DNA reads TGTGCCAGTTCCGGGACACAGAACTATGGCTACACCTTC.

This clone has just a few counts. The V gene is TRBV28, the J gene TRBJ2-2; D is undetermined. Trimming removed 4 bases at V and 4 bases at J, with 7 bases between. The CDR3 sequence is 13 residues long. Looked up from germline, CDR1 is MDHEN and CDR2 is SYDVKM. The CDR3, as DNA: TGTGCCAGCAGTTCGGAGCTCACCGGGGAGCTGTTTTTT. Encoded protein: CASSSELTGELFF. Supplemented by reference TRBV28 and TRBJ2-2, the full variable domain reads DVKVTQSSRYLVKRTGEKVFLECVQDMDHENMFWYRQDPGLGLRLIYFSYDVKMKEKGDIPEGYSVSREKKERFSLILESASTNQTSMYLCASSSELTGELFFGEGSRLTVL.

V is TRBV6-6 and J is TRBJ1-3; 8 bases match TRBD1. Trimming at V came to 6 bases and at J to 4 bases, leaving 5 bases not matched to a gene. The germline CDR1 and CDR2 sequences are MNHNY and SVGAGI (reference sequence). The CDR3 runs to 14 residues. CDR3 coding DNA: TGTGCCAGCAGCCGGACAGGGTCCGGAAACACCATATATTTT. This codes for CASSRTGSGNTIYF.

The chain joins TRBV18 to TRBJ1-4; D unclear. The CDR3 is 13 residues long. V was clipped by 5 bases and J by 7 bases, with 11 bases between them. The V gene's germline CDR1 is KGHSH and CDR2 LQKENI. CDR3 region: CASSESGSEKLFF. CDR3 nucleotides: TGTGCCAGCTCAGAATCGGGGAGTGAAAAACTGTTTTTT.

This rearrangement joins TRBV6-6 to TRBJ1-5; 8 bases are shared with TRBD1. The V and J ends lost 7 bases and 5 bases, in that order; junction bases with no gene match: 13. The CDR3 is 16 amino acids. Germline assignment: CDR1 MNHNY and CDR2 SVGAGI (reference sequence). CDR3: CASTEPRDRRDQPQHF. Written as DNA, the CDR3 is TGTGCCAGCACCGAGCCGCGGGACAGGAGGGATCAGCCCCAGCATTTT.

A few counts support this clone. The genes are TRBV4-1 and TRBJ2-5; 8 bases line up with TRBD2. The CDR3 runs 15 residues. Per the germline V gene, CDR1 is MGHRA and CDR2 is YSYEKL. With 1 base clipped from V and 5 bases from J, the junction kept 6 bases outside the gene matches. CDR3 region: CASSQGPSGWETQYF. CDR3 bases: TGCGCCAGCAGCCAAGGCCCTAGCGGGTGGGAGACCCAGTACTTC.

The chain carries TRBV30 and TRBJ1-5; no clear D gene. Trimming stripped 2 bases from V and 2 bases from J, with 10 bases between. Germline lookup yields CDR1 GTSNPN and CDR2 SVGIG (reference sequence). The CDR3 runs to 14 residues. CDR3: CAWSLTLGNQPQHF. CDR3 nucleotide sequence: TGTGCCTGGAGTTTGACTTTGGGCAATCAGCCCCAGCATTTT. Full variable domain (missing parts from reference TRBV30 and TRBJ1-5): SQTIHQWPATLVQPVGSPLSLECTVEGTSNPNLYWYRQAAGRGLQLLFYSVGIGQISSEVPQNLSASRPQDRQFILSSKKLLLSDSGFYLCAWSLTLGNQPQHFGDGTRLSIL.

This clone was picked up one time. The V and J genes are TRBV6-1 and TRBJ1-2; TRBD1 matches 8 bases. The CDR3 loop spans 13 amino acids. From germline, CDR1 is MNHNS and CDR2 SASEGT. Trimming removed 8 bases from V and 2 bases from J; junction bases left unmatched: 4. The CDR3: CASHRGRNYGYTF. In nucleotides, the CDR3 is TGTGCCAGCCACAGGGGGAGAAACTATGGCTACACCTTC.

This clone was detected only once. This rearrangement joins TRBV2 to TRBJ1-5, with TRBD1 matching 7 bases. CDR3 size: 14 residues. V trimming: 6 bases; J trimming: 5 bases; junction bases outside the gene matches: 7. Germline V gene data show CDR1 as SNHLY and CDR2 as FYNNEI. The CDR3 DNA reads as TGTGCCAGCAGGACAGGGTGGGGGGATCAGCCCCAGCATTTT. It yields the protein CASRTGWGDQPQHF.

The chain links TRBV19 to TRBJ1-2; 8 bases align to TRBD1. This CDR3 is 13 amino acids long. Germline trimming cut 5 bases from V and 7 bases from J; bases unmatched to any gene: 6. The germline CDR1 and CDR2 sequences are LNHDA and SQIVND (reference sequence). CDR3 loop: CASSRQGMGGYTF. CDR3 sequence (DNA): TGTGCCAGTAGTCGACAGGGGATGGGTGGCTACACCTTC. Filled out from reference TRBV19 and TRBJ1-2, the complete variable domain reads DGGITQSPKYLFRKEGQNVTLSCEQNLNHDAMYWYRQDPGQGLRLIYYSQIVNDFQKGDIAEGYSVSREKKESFPLTVTSAQKNPTAFYLCASSRQGMGGYTFGSGTRLTVV.

V usage is TRBV28 and J usage is TRBJ2-7, with TRBD1 matching 9 bases. CDR1 MDHEN and CDR2 SYDVKM come from the germline V gene. CDR3 size: 14 residues. J was trimmed by 5 bases and V by 4 bases; bases with no gene match: 6. The CDR3 here is CASSSGQGRDEQYF. CDR3 bases: TGTGCCAGCAGTTCGGGACAGGGTCGCGACGAGCAGTACTTC.

This clone was seen once. V usage is TRBV4-2 and J usage is TRBJ1-2; 8 bases line up with TRBD1. The ends lost 5 bases at V and 1 base at J; junction bases unmatched: 6. Germline CDR1 LGHNA, CDR2 YNFKEQ. There are 15 residues in the CDR3. In DNA, the CDR3 is TGTGCCAGCAGCTACGGACAGGGCGGTAACTATGGCTACACCTTC. It translates to CASSYGQGGNYGYTF.